What follows is one T cell receptor (beta chain) and its context. This specimen belongs to a study of blood T cells in healthy people across ages. The germline CDR1 and CDR2 sequences are SGDLS and YYNGEE. V was shortened by 0 bases and J by 11 bases, with 12 bases between the two germline ends. The length of the CDR3 is 13 residues. The second PCR ran about 6 to 12 cycles with a sample-barcoded 5' primer and J-beta primers. One entry per CDR3 protein results from TCRdb running MiXCR on the 5' RACE reads. The sample lists hundreds of thousands of distinct CDR3 sequences; approximately 25% were seen once. This same sample was also taken into another study, of T cells of mothers and their children. This second study notes: Using the M1S primer, the second PCR added sample barcodes along with 2-4 random nucleotides.

Specimen: blood. The chain carries TRBV9 and TRBJ2-4; D may be TRBD2 (6 bases). This TCR came from a boy between 10 and 17 years old in good health. CDR3 in amino acids: CASSVGLGGVQYF. The CDR3 DNA sequence: TGTGCCAGCAGCGTAGGTCTGGGGGGAGTTCAGTACTTC.